This T cell receptor beta chain was identified during a study of OX40 agonist ivuxolimab in advanced cancers. Germline V gene lookup returns CDR1 MNHEY and CDR2 SMNVEV (reference sequence). CDR3 length: 15 amino acids. The V gene lost 5 bases and the J gene lost 5 bases, with 19 bases spanning the gap. The protocol was immunoSEQ multiplex PCR, while the TCRdb copy is restricted to in-frame clones and leaves out a portion. The table lists tens of thousands of clones, roughly nine tenths of them singletons. Samples of blood were obtained at baseline, on cycle 4 day 1, and on cycle 7 day 1. As for this clone: Its antigen is currently unknown.

Overall study results and limits: CD4+ T cells averaged fewer expanded clones than CD8+ T cells.

The receptor was isolated from an adult with an advanced solid tumor such as melanoma, head and neck, liver or kidney cancer. Sequenced material: CD4+ or CD8+ T cells sorted from blood, taken in a trial of the OX40 agonist ivuxolimab. The chain employs TRBV27 and TRBJ2-7; D gene uncertain. In nucleotides, the CDR3 is TGTGCCAGCAGTCTCCGGGCTTCCTCTTCCCACGAGCAGTACTTC. It is translated as CASSLRASSSHEQYF.